The clone carrying this T cell receptor (beta chain) occurred many times. One entry per CDR3 protein results from TCRdb running MiXCR on the 5' RACE reads. The sample includes some 95,000 distinct CDR3 sequences, 8.8% of them seen just once. This entry belongs to a study of CD8 T cells in ankylosing spondylitis. This CDR3 contains 15 residues. The V gene end was trimmed by 3 bases and the J gene end by 0 bases; junction bases not matched to a gene: 3. Per germline, CDR1 KGHSH and CDR2 LQKENI. The chain links TRBV18 to TRBJ2-3, with TRBD1 identical over 7 bases. The TCR comes from a male donor with ankylosing spondylitis or in good health (not recorded which). The sequenced material came from blood, either unsorted or a sorted T cell fraction (not recorded which). As DNA, the CDR3 is TGTGCCAGCTCACCCTCACAGGGGAGCACAGATACGCAGTATTTT. Protein: CASSPSQGSTDTQYF.